Below, 22 T cell receptor beta chains from the same sample are listed, as sequenced in a study of blood T cell repertoires in COVID-19. This table comes from immunoSEQ multiplex PCR, and its TCRdb copy is limited to in-frame clones, with some not included. The sample lists some 200,000 clones, 86% seen once, with about 2.2% in the top ten. Input material: peripheral blood. The receptors derive from a woman in her 50s with acute or convalescent COVID-19.

This chain connects TRBV30 to TRBJ1-1; D unclear. Trimming pared 1 base from V and 4 bases from J, leaving 13 bases between. This CDR3 contains 14 residues. Germline CDR1 is GTSNPN and CDR2 is SVGIG (reference sequence). CDR3: CAWSEVGGITEAFF. As DNA, the CDR3 is TGTGCCTGGAGTGAGGTTGGCGGGATCACTGAAGCTTTCTTT.

This sequence joins TRBV19 and TRBJ1-1; possible D gene TRBD1, 6 bases. The CDR3 length is 14 residues. CDR1 is LNHDA, CDR2 SQIVND, per germline (reference sequence). Trimming took off 3 bases at V and 5 bases at J, with 13 bases between the two ends. CDR3 nucleotides: TGTGCCAGTAGTATCAACACGAGGGGGACTGAAGCTTTCTTT. Its translation is CASSINTRGTEAFF.

V usage is TRBV10-3 and J usage is TRBJ1-5, with D possibly matching TRBD1 (5 bases). From germline, CDR1 is ENHRY and CDR2 SYGVKD. CDR3 length: 16 residues. V was shortened by 2 bases and J by 8 bases, with 19 bases between the two germline ends. Written as DNA, the CDR3 is TGTGCCATCAGTGAGCGAAGAAGAGGACAAGTAGAGCCCCAGCATTTT. This encodes CAISERRRGQVEPQHF.

This chain joins TRBV5-1 and TRBJ1-3; TRBD1 agrees at 8 bases. The CDR3 covers 14 residues. CDR1 and CDR2 from the germline V gene are SGHRS and YFSETQ. V lost 0 bases to trimming and J lost 7 bases; unmatched junction nucleotides: 3. CDR3 residues: CASSLDNRGNTIYF. CDR3 coding DNA: TGCGCCAGCAGCTTGGACAACAGGGGGAACACCATATATTTT.

The chain has TRBV29-1 and TRBJ2-1; 9 positions match TRBD1. Germline-derived CDR1 and CDR2 are SQVTM and ANQGSEA. V trimming: 6 bases; J trimming: 7 bases; junction bases outside the gene matches: 10. This CDR3 has 14 amino acids. The CDR3 is CSVVGDRAGNEQFF. DNA of the CDR3: TGCAGCGTCGTTGGGGACAGGGCAGGGAATGAGCAGTTCTTC.

The chain recombines TRBV6-5 with TRBJ1-1; perhaps TRBD1 as D (6 bases). Germline values: CDR1 MNHEY, CDR2 SVGAGI. The CDR3 contains 15 residues. Trimming pared 4 bases from V and 6 bases from J, leaving 18 bases between. The CDR3 DNA sequence: TGTGCCAGCAGTTCCGATCAGACAGGTGGGGCTGAAGCTTTCTTT. It encodes CASSSDQTGGAEAFF.

This clone appeared once. The V and J genes are TRBV5-1 and TRBJ1-1, with 7 bases fitting TRBD1. Germline-derived CDR1 and CDR2 are SGHRS and YFSETQ. The CDR3 sequence is 14 residues long. The J segment lost 4 bases and the V segment lost 4 bases, leaving 7 bases of the junction unmatched. In nucleotides, the CDR3 is TGCGCCAGCAGCCCGGAGGGGGCCGCCACTGAAGCTTTCTTT. Its translation is CASSPEGAATEAFF.

The gene calls are TRBV5-1 and TRBJ2-7, with 7 bases lining up with TRBD2. The germline CDR1 and CDR2 sequences are SGHRS and YFSETQ. Unmatched junction bases numbered 6, after V lost 0 bases and J lost 3 bases. This CDR3 contains 15 residues. DNA of the CDR3: TGCGCCAGCAGCTTGGCCGGGACTAATATCTACGAGCAGTACTTC. It is translated as CASSLAGTNIYEQYF.

The genes are TRBV25-1 and TRBJ2-1, with D possibly matching TRBD2 (7 bases). The germline gives CDR1 MGHDK, CDR2 SYGVNS. Trimming took off 2 bases at V and 2 bases at J, with 10 bases between the two ends. CDR3 length: 15 amino acids. CDR3 region: CASSERGGAYNEQFF. As DNA, the CDR3 is TGTGCCAGCAGTGAAAGAGGGGGGGCCTACAATGAGCAGTTCTTC.

This clone was seen a handful of times. V and J are TRBV24-1 and TRBJ2-7; D perhaps matches TRBD1 (6 bases). Germline loops: CDR1 KGHDR, CDR2 SFDVKD. The length of the CDR3 is 15 residues. V was clipped by 0 bases and J by 7 bases, with 15 bases between them. CDR3 sequence (DNA): TGTGCCACCAGTGATTTGGGGGACAATAACGGGGAGCAGTACTTC. It yields the protein CATSDLGDNNGEQYF.

This chain connects TRBV21-1 to TRBJ2-1; TRBD1 is taken as the D call from the table, unchecked against the DNA. TRBV21-1 is termed a pseudogene. The CDR3 is 13 amino acids. CDR3 loop: CANRGQGVSEQFF. In nucleotides, the CDR3 is TGTGCCAATAGGGGACAGGGGGTTAGTGAGCAGTTCTTC.

The rearrangement joins TRBV7-8 to TRBJ2-1; D unclear. The V end was cut by 7 bases, the J end by 7 bases, with 8 bases between. There are 11 residues in the CDR3. Germline CDR1 SGHVS, CDR2 FQNEAQ. CDR3 coding DNA: TGTGCCAGCACCGCCCGGAATGAGCAGTTCTTC. This gives the protein CASTARNEQFF.

This clone came up once. The chain recombines TRBV7-2 with TRBJ2-3; TRBD2 aligns across 15 bases. This CDR3 contains 18 residues. Germline V CDR1 and CDR2: SGHTA, FQGNSA. V lost 4 bases, J lost 5 bases, and 10 bases stayed unmatched. For the CDR3, the DNA is TGTGCCAGCAGCTCCGGGACTAGCGGGGGGTCCTTCGGAGATACGCAGTATTTT. Amino acids: CASSSGTSGGSFGDTQYF.

This clone was observed once. The chain joins TRBV7-2 to TRBJ1-5, with TRBD1 matching 7 bases. After removal of 5 bases from V and 11 bases from J, the junction contained 18 bases not matched to a gene. The CDR3 extends over 16 amino acids. The V gene's germline CDR1 is SGHTA and CDR2 FQGNSA. The CDR3 sequence: CASSGNNRGPWGAQHF. The CDR3 DNA follows: TGTGCCAGCAGCGGGAACAACAGGGGCCCGTGGGGAGCCCAGCATTTT.

This clone showed up just once. The J gene is TRBJ2-1, the V gene TRBV19; TRBD1 aligns across 10 bases. Looked up from germline, CDR1 is LNHDA and CDR2 is SQIVND (reference sequence). The junction had 10 bases not matched to a gene; V was cut back by 5 bases and J by 9 bases. The CDR3 has 15 residues. For the CDR3, the DNA is TGTGCCAGTAGTTCCGGGACAGGGGTCGGGGTTGAGCAGTTCTTC. It encodes CASSSGTGVGVEQFF.

The chain employs TRBV19 and TRBJ2-3; 10 bases map to TRBD2. There are 15 residues in the CDR3. V lost 6 bases to trimming and J lost 2 bases; unmatched junction nucleotides: 5. Germline CDR1 reads LNHDA; CDR2 reads SQIVND (reference sequence). Written as DNA, the CDR3 is TGTGCCAGTAGCCAACTAGCGGGGCCCACAGATACGCAGTATTTT. Encoded protein: CASSQLAGPTDTQYF.

The gene calls are TRBV6-5 and TRBJ2-1; D is perhaps TRBD1 (5 bases). In germline, CDR1 is MNHEY, CDR2 SVGAGI. The CDR3 is 14 residues long. The V gene lost 7 bases and the J gene lost 5 bases, with 15 bases spanning the gap. CDR3 bases: TGTGCCAGCAAGGGCGAAGTAGGGGACAATGAGCAGTTCTTC. This codes for CASKGEVGDNEQFF.

The rearrangement joins TRBV11-2 to TRBJ2-1; 11 nucleotides align to TRBD2. This CDR3 contains 15 residues. Trimming took 5 bases from V and 5 from J; bases not matched to a gene: 5. The germline CDR1 and CDR2 sequences are SGHAT and FQNNGV. CDR3 protein: CASSPQTSGDNEQFF. DNA for the CDR3: TGTGCCAGCAGCCCGCAGACTAGCGGGGACAATGAGCAGTTCTTC. The variable domain in full, completed from reference TRBV11-2 and TRBJ2-1, reads EAGVAQSPRYKIIEKRQSVAFWCNPISGHATLYWYQQILGQGPKLLIQFQNNGVVDDSQLPKDRFSAERLKGVDSTLKIQPAKLEDSAVYLCASSPQTSGDNEQFFGPGTRLTVL.

The chain carries TRBV28 and TRBJ1-2, with TRBD1 matching 7 bases. Germline V gene sequence: CDR1 MDHEN, CDR2 SYDVKM. The V segment lost 6 bases and the J segment 8 bases; nucleotides outside the gene matches: 12. The CDR3 is 14 amino acids. The CDR3, as DNA: TGTGCCAGCAGCACCAGACAGGGAGGCTGGGGCTACACCTTC. Protein product: CASSTRQGGWGYTF.

The V call is TRBV6-5, the J call TRBJ1-4, with 9 bases that match TRBD1. V trimming: 6 bases; J trimming: 8 bases; junction bases outside the gene matches: 7. Germline V gives CDR1 MNHEY, CDR2 SVGAGI. The CDR3 totals 14 residues. The DNA for the CDR3 is TGTGCCAGCAGCCGACAGGGGGGGGTCGAAAAACTGTTTTTT. It translates to CASSRQGGVEKLFF.

Points on this clone: The same CDR3 is also encoded by other DNA sequences in this sample. V is TRBV4-3 and J is TRBJ2-7; D possibly corresponds to TRBD1 (5 bases). V gave up 0 bases and J gave up 4 bases, with 10 bases separating them. Germline loops: CDR1 LGHNA, CDR2 YSLEER. This CDR3 is 14 amino acids long. The CDR3 protein is CASSQDPRDYEQYF. As DNA, the CDR3 is TGCGCCAGCAGCCAAGATCCCAGGGATTACGAGCAGTACTTC.

The chain combines TRBV5-1 with TRBJ1-4, with D perhaps TRBD1 (6 bases). The CDR3 has 13 amino acids. Germline values: CDR1 SGHRS, CDR2 YFSETQ. V lost 1 base to trimming and J lost 8 bases, with 9 bases between them. Here the CDR3 reads CASSLTGWEKLFF. The DNA of the CDR3 is TGCGCCAGCAGCTTGACAGGGTGGGAAAAACTGTTTTTT.